This T cell receptor (beta chain) originates from a study of OX40 agonist ivuxolimab in advanced cancers. About the study: Dose-escalation patients had hepatocellular carcinoma, melanoma, renal cell or head and neck cancer.

Repertoires were generated with immunoSEQ multiplex PCR, while TCRdb's copy carries only in-frame clones and drops some. The table includes about 42,000 clones, about 82% detected once. V gave up 1 base and J gave up 3 bases, with 13 bases separating them. Germline-derived CDR1 and CDR2 are MGHRA and YSYEKL. The CDR3 length is 15 residues. The rearrangement joins TRBV4-1 to TRBJ2-7; tentatively, D is TRBD2 (6 bases). This sequence originates from an adult with an advanced solid tumor such as melanoma, head and neck, liver or kidney cancer. The sequencing used CD4+ or CD8+ T cells sorted from blood, collected in a trial of the OX40 agonist ivuxolimab. This CDR3 is CASSQVLGGGYEQYV. The CDR3 DNA reads as TGCGCCAGCAGCCAAGTCCTGGGGGGTGGCTACGAGCAGTACGTC.